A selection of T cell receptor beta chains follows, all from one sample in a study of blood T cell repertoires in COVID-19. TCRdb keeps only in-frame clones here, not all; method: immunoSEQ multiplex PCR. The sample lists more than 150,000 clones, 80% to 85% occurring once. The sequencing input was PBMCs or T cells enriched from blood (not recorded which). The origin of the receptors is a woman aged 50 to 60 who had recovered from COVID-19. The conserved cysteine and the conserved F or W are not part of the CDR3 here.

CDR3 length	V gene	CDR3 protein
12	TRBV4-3	ASSQDKTAYGYT
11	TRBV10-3	AISSGTSVQQY
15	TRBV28	ASSYPRDRVLLREQY
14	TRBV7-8	ASSLVLGGGSQPQH
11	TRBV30	AWTEGRGSGNG
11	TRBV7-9	ASSLGGTDTIY
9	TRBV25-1	ASSRHFQAF
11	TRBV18	ASSPTEVHEQY
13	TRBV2	ASSEALVESDEQF
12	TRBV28	ASSTGADIYEQY
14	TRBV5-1	ASSLTGTGGRYGYT
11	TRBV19	ASSIPADSPLH
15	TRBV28	ASSSAWGGPTTYEQY
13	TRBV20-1	SASPSGGVQETQY
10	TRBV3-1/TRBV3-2	ASSQGRGEQY
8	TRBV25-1	ASTDQPQH
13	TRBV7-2	ASSLVTGGNSPLH
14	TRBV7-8	ASSPGLAANTGELF
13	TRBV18	ASSPPGQRDYGYT
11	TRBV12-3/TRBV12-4	ASNTGVGYGYT
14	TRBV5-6	ASSPLTRVDAGEQF
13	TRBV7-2	ASSLALRSTDTQY
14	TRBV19	ASSTNGRATNEKLF
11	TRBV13	ASSLISLGGYT
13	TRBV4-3	ASSLQGTGRYEQY
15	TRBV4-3	ASSQETATLTGNTIY
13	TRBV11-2	ASSFRTGGTDTQY
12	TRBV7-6	ASSFKGLGTEAF
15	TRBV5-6	ASSLPGQGPLGEKLF
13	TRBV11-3	ASSLVGGRTDTQY
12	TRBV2	ASSEAGEVRGYT
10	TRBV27	ASSGYGDTQY
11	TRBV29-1	SVWDSLSYEQY
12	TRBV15	ATRPGTYPYEQY
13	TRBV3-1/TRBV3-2	ASSQEISGYNEQF
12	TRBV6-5	ASMSWAPTGELF
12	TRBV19	ASSKLALGETQY
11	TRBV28	ASGGTNYNEQF
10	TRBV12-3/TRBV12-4	ASSSGAGGYT
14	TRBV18	ASSPETGLPNYGYT
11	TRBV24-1	ATQASGQETQY
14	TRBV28	ASNLQGVVSNQPQH
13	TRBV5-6	ASSRGSSSYNEQF
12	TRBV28	ASSLSPFNEKLF
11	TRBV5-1	ASSLGASDGYT
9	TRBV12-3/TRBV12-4	ASRNRGGYT
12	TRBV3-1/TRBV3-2	ASSQRGGSGELF
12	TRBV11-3	ASSSGQGSPEQY